A single sample is the source of the 19 T cell receptor beta chains below, sequenced in a study of T cell responses to AZD1222 COVID-19 vaccine. Clones were read by immunoSEQ multiplex PCR, and TCRdb kept only the in-frame ones, dropping some. The sample holds about 110,000 clones, roughly 90% seen once. The starting material was peripheral blood, obtained 28 days after the second AZD1222 dose. The origin of the receptors is an adult who received the AZD1222 COVID-19 vaccine.

This clone was observed a single time. The chain combines TRBV20-1 with TRBJ1-1; no clear D gene. Trimming took off 7 bases at V and 8 bases at J, with 14 bases between the two ends. Germline V gene lookup returns CDR1 DFQATT and CDR2 SNEGSKA (reference sequence). The CDR3 has 11 residues. CDR3 bases: TGCAGTGTTATACGCACGTCGGAAGCTTTCTTT. This encodes CSVIRTSEAFF.

V is TRBV6-5 and J is TRBJ1-3, with a tentative D call TRBD1 (5 bases). The V and J ends lost 5 bases and 0 bases respectively, with 11 bases between them. From germline, CDR1 is MNHEY and CDR2 SVGAGI. The CDR3 loop spans 15 amino acids. The CDR3 here is CASSRAGLSGNTIYF. CDR3 sequence (DNA): TGTGCCAGCAGTCGCGCGGGGCTCTCTGGAAACACCATATATTTT.

The CDR3 reads CASSLSAYSSGTQYF. The DNA for the CDR3 is TGTGCCAGCAGCTTGAGTGCGTATAGTTCGGGGACCCAGTACTTC. The J gene is TRBJ2-5, the V gene TRBV5-4; D is unresolved. CDR3 length: 15 residues. Germline V gene sequence: CDR1 SGHNT, CDR2 YYREEE (reference sequence). V was clipped by 1 base and J by 7 bases, with 17 bases between them.

The chain is built from TRBV5-8 and TRBJ2-2; D unclear. This CDR3 spans 17 amino acids. CDR1 SGHTS and CDR2 YDEGEE come from the germline V gene. The V and J ends lost 0 bases and 3 bases respectively, with 15 bases between them. The CDR3 bases are TGTGCCAGCAGCTTGGGAACCCTGAAGCCTTACACCGGGGAGCTGTTTTTT. It encodes CASSLGTLKPYTGELFF. Variable domain in full (rest from reference TRBV5-8 and TRBJ2-2): EAGVTQSPTHLIKTRGQQATLRCSPISGHTSVYWYQQALGLGLQFLLWYDEGEERNRGNFPPRFSGRQFPNYSSELNVNALELEDSALYLCASSLGTLKPYTGELFFGEGSRLTVL.

This chain connects TRBV6-6 to TRBJ1-2; the D gene is possibly TRBD1 (6 bases). The CDR3 covers 14 residues. Germline lookup yields CDR1 MNHNY and CDR2 SVGAGI (reference sequence). The V end lost 2 bases, the J end lost 6 bases, and 13 bases lay between the germline ends. The CDR3 sequence is CASSYAAGEDGYTF. The CDR3 DNA reads TGTGCCAGCAGTTACGCGGCAGGGGAGGATGGCTACACCTTC.

The chain couples TRBV3-1 (or the pseudogene TRBV3-2) to TRBJ1-2; D gene uncertain. The CDR3 is made up of 12 amino acids. Germline loops: CDR1 LGHDT, CDR2 YNNKEL (reference sequence). V was clipped by 8 bases and J by 4 bases, with 11 bases between them. DNA for the CDR3: TGTGCCAGCGAGTCTGATCGCTATGGCTACACCTTC. Its protein product is CASESDRYGYTF.

The chain combines TRBV11-3 with TRBJ2-1; D not certain. Trimming left V 11 bases short and J 0 bases short, with 14 bases between. CDR3 length equals 14 residues. The germline CDR1 and CDR2 sequences are SGHNT and YENEEA. Written as DNA, the CDR3 is TGTGCCCCGTTGTGCGCTTCCTCCTACAATGAGCAGTTCTTC. Its translation is CAPLCASSYNEQFF.

This chain connects TRBV28 to TRBJ1-2; D remains unclear. Trimming cost V 8 bases and J 2 bases, with 6 bases left between them. This CDR3 is 11 amino acids long. Germline loops: CDR1 MDHEN, CDR2 SYDVKM. The CDR3 loop reads CASDGNYGYTF. As DNA, the CDR3 is TGTGCCAGCGACGGAAACTATGGCTACACCTTC.

The chain links TRBV14 to TRBJ2-1; tentative D call: TRBD2 (5 bases). This CDR3 comprises 15 residues. The germline CDR1 and CDR2 sequences are SGHDN and FVKESK. Trimming removed 4 bases at V and 9 bases at J, with 19 bases between. CDR3 nucleotide sequence: TGTGCCAGCAGCCCTCCGGGATCGTATTTCAGTGAGCAGTTCTTC. It is translated as CASSPPGSYFSEQFF.

This chain links TRBV3-1 (or the pseudogene TRBV3-2) with TRBJ2-3; D possibly uses TRBD1 or TRBD2 (5 bases each). This CDR3 comprises 18 residues. The germline V and J ends were trimmed by 0 bases and 6 bases, with 22 bases remaining between them. The germline CDR1 and CDR2 sequences are LGHDT and YNNKEL (reference sequence). This chain's CDR3 is CASSQEVVVPNGADTQYF. In DNA, the CDR3 is TGTGCCAGCAGCCAAGAGGTGGTGGTCCCTAACGGGGCGGATACGCAGTATTTT.

CDR3 region: CASSLVQAIYGYTF. In DNA, the CDR3 is TGTGCCAGCAGCTTAGTACAGGCCATCTATGGCTACACCTTC. The rearrangement links TRBV7-9 to TRBJ1-2; D may be TRBD1 (5 bases). Trimming took off 1 base at V and 4 bases at J, with 10 bases between the two ends. Germline V gene data show CDR1 as SEHNR and CDR2 as FQNEAQ (reference sequence). This CDR3 region has 14 residues. Full variable domain (rest looked up from reference TRBV7-9 and TRBJ1-2): DTGVSQNPRHKITKRGQNVTFRCDPISEHNRLYWYRQTLGQGPEFLTYFQNEAQLEKSRLLSDRFSAERPKGSFSTLEIQRTEQGDSAMYLCASSLVQAIYGYTFGSGTRLTVV.

The rearrangement links TRBV4-1 to TRBJ2-6, with 8 bases that match TRBD1. Germline V gene lookup returns CDR1 MGHRA and CDR2 YSYEKL. Trimming removed 3 bases from V and 5 bases from J; junction bases left unmatched: 9. This CDR3 has 17 amino acids. In DNA form, the CDR3 reads TGCGCCAGCAGCCAGGGGACAGGACTGGTGAGGGCCAACGTCCTGACTTTC. Translated, it gives CASSQGTGLVRANVLTF.

The genes are TRBV5-1 and TRBJ2-1; TRBD2 agrees at 8 bases. The germline V gene encodes CDR1 SGHRS and CDR2 YFSETQ. Trimming removed 2 bases from V and 10 bases from J; junction bases left unmatched: 5. The CDR3 is 13 residues long. The CDR3 DNA reads as TGCGCCAGCAGCTTCCGGGAGGGGGTGGAGCAGTTCTTC. This gives the protein CASSFREGVEQFF.

The chain is built from TRBV19 and TRBJ1-2; 7 bases are shared with TRBD1. The CDR3 length is 16 residues. In germline, CDR1 is LNHDA, CDR2 SQIVND (reference sequence). Trimming took 7 bases from V and 4 from J; bases not matched to a gene: 15. CDR3 nucleotides: TGTGCCAGTACGGGGGGGGACAGAGACTCCGTCTATGGCTACACCTTC. Translating gives CASTGGDRDSVYGYTF.

This rearrangement joins TRBV3-1 (or the pseudogene TRBV3-2) to TRBJ2-3; perhaps TRBD1 as D (5 bases). The CDR3 is made up of 15 amino acids. Germline CDR1 and CDR2: LGHDT and YNNKEL (reference sequence). V was clipped by 8 bases and J by 4 bases, with 19 bases between them. The CDR3 region is CASSNPWGGADTQYF. The DNA for the CDR3 is TGTGCCAGCTCCAACCCATGGGGCGGCGCAGATACGCAGTATTTT.

The chain is built from TRBV2 and TRBJ1-6; 9 bases are a match to TRBD1. V was clipped by 6 bases and J by 7 bases; unmatched bases: 10. The CDR3 extends over 16 amino acids. The germline V gene has CDR1 SNHLY and CDR2 FYNNEI. CDR3 sequence (DNA): TGTGCCAGCAGAGATACCCGGGACAGGGTGAATTCACCCCTCCACTTT. It translates to CASRDTRDRVNSPLHF.

This rearrangement joins TRBV18 to TRBJ2-3, with TRBD1 matching 8 bases. With 0 bases clipped from V and 4 bases from J, the junction kept 6 bases outside the gene matches. Per the germline V gene, CDR1 is KGHSH and CDR2 is LQKENI. CDR3 length: 16 amino acids. The CDR3 region has the DNA TGTGCCAGCTCACCACCCACAGGGGGTCTGGCAGATACGCAGTATTTT. Translating gives CASSPPTGGLADTQYF. The full variable domain, rest sourced from reference TRBV18 and TRBJ2-3, is NAGVMQNPRHLVRRRGQEARLRCSPMKGHSHVYWYRQLPEEGLKFMVYLQKENIIDESGMPKERFSAEFPKEGPSILRIQQVVRGDSAAYFCASSPPTGGLADTQYFGPGTRLTVL.

The rearrangement links TRBV5-6 to TRBJ1-2, with TRBD1 matching 7 bases. There are 13 residues in the CDR3. Germline CDR1 and CDR2: SGHDT and YYEEEE. The V gene end was trimmed by 4 bases and the J gene end by 8 bases; junction bases not matched to a gene: 8. The CDR3 DNA follows: TGTGCCAGCAGCCTGTTACAGGGGTTGGGCTACACCTTC. Protein product: CASSLLQGLGYTF.

This chain joins TRBV7-2 and TRBJ1-2, with 8 nucleotides matching TRBD1. CDR1 and CDR2 from the germline V gene are SGHTA and FQGNSA. This CDR3 contains 13 residues. Trimming at V came to 4 bases and at J to 4 bases, leaving 2 bases not matched to a gene. This chain's CDR3 is CASSSGQGYGYTF. CDR3 in DNA: TGTGCCAGCAGCTCCGGACAGGGCTATGGCTACACCTTC.